Below, 5 T cell receptor beta chains from the same sample are listed, as sequenced in a study of T cell clusters in autoimmune cytopenias. TRB was amplified by touch-down multiplex PCR, primer pools A and B combined. TCRdb reanalyzed the multiplex PCR reads and collapses them to one entry per CDR3 protein, without DNA. This sample's clone table lists 3,500 to 4,000 distinct CDR3 sequences. Roughly 40,000 genome equivalents of blood DNA were amplified for TRB. The sequenced sample was peripheral blood. The receptors originated from a human donor with an autoimmune cytopenia or autoimmune hepatitis (not recorded which).

This rearrangement joins TRBV6-5 to TRBJ2-7; TCRdb proposes TRBD1, but this gene call is untestable without DNA. Per the germline V gene, CDR1 is MNHEY and CDR2 is SVGAGI. This CDR3 contains 14 residues. CDR3 in amino acids: CASRGGPSSYEQYF.

The rearrangement links TRBV19 to TRBJ1-5; TCRdb's D gene call, TRBD1, goes unchecked for lack of DNA. Germline lookup yields CDR1 LNHDA and CDR2 SQIVND (reference sequence). This CDR3 spans 16 amino acids. CDR3: CASSMKTATSNQPQHF.

The J gene is TRBJ2-7, the V gene TRBV6-1; TCRdb returns TRBD2, unconfirmable since there is no DNA. CDR3 length: 19 amino acids. From germline, CDR1 is MNHNS and CDR2 SASEGT. CDR3 region: CASSAHSPYLAGLSYEQYF.

This clonotype registers medium-sized by frequency. The rearrangement links TRBV11-2 to TRBJ2-1; the TCRdb call, TRBD2, lacks DNA for checking. CDR1 is SGHAT, CDR2 FQNNGV, per germline. The CDR3 length is 14 residues. This CDR3 reads CASSLTTRLNEQFF.

CDR3 region: CSVDRATGVNYEQYF. This chain connects TRBV29-1 to TRBJ2-7; TCRdb returns TRBD1, unconfirmable since there is no DNA. The germline V gene encodes CDR1 SQVTM and CDR2 ANQGSEA. The CDR3 covers 15 residues.